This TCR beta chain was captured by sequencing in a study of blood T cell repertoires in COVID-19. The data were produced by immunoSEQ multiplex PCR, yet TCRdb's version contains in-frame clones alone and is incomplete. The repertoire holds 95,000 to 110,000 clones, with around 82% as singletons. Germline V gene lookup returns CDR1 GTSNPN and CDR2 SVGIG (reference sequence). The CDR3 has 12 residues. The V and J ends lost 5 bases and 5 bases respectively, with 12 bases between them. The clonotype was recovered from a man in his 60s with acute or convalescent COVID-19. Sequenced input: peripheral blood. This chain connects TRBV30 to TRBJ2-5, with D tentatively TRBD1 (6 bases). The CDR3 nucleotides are TGTGCCTGGGATAGGGGGACCGAGACCCAGTACTTC. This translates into CAWDRGTETQYF.